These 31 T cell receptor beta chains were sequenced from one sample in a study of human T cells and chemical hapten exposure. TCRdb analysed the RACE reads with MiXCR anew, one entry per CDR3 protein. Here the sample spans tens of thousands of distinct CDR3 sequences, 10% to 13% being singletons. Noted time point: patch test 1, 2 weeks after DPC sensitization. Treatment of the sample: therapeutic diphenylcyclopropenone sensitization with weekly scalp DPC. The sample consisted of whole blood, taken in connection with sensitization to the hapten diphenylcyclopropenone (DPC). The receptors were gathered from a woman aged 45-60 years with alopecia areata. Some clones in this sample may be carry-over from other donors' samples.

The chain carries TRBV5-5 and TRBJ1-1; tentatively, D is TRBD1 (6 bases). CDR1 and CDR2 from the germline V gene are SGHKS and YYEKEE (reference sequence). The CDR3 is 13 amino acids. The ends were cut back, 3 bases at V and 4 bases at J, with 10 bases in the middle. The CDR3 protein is CASSWGGGTEAFF. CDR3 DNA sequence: TGTGCCAGCAGCTGGGGAGGGGGCACTGAAGCTTTCTTT. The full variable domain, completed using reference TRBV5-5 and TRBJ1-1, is DAGVTQSPTHLIKTRGQQVTLRCSPISGHKSVSWYQQVLGQGPQFIFQYYEKEERGRGNFPDRFSARQFPNYSSELNVNALLLGDSALYLCASSWGGGTEAFFGQGTRLTVV.

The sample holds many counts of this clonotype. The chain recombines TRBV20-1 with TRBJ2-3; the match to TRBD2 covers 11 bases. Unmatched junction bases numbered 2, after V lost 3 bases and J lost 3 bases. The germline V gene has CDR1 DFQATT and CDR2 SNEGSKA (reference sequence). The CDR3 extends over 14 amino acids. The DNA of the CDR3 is TGCAGTGCTAGGGGACTAGCGGTGACAGATACGCAGTATTTT. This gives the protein CSARGLAVTDTQYF.

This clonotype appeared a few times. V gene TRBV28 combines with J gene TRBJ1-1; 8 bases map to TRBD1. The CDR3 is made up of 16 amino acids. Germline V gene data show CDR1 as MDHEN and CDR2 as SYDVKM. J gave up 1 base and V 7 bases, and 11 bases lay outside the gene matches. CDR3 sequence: CASMGGLGQGNTEAFF. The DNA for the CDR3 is TGTGCCAGCATGGGGGGCCTCGGACAGGGGAACACTGAAGCTTTCTTT.

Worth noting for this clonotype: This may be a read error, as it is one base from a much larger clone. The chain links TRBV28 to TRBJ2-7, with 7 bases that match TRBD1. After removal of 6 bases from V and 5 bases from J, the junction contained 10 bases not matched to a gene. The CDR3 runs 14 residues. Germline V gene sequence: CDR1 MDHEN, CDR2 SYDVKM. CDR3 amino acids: CASSRPGQTHEQYF. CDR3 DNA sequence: TGTGCCAGCAGCAGACCGGGACAGACCCACGAGCAGTACTTC.

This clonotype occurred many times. The CDR3 reads CASSLGPRASGNTIYF. DNA for the CDR3: TGTGCCAGCAGCTTAGGACCCAGGGCCTCTGGAAACACCATATATTTT. This chain connects TRBV11-2 to TRBJ1-3; D perhaps matches TRBD1 (5 bases). The CDR3 consists of 16 residues. With 1 base removed from V and 0 bases from J, the gap between germline ends came to 10 bases. CDR1 and CDR2 (germline): SGHAT, FQNNGV.

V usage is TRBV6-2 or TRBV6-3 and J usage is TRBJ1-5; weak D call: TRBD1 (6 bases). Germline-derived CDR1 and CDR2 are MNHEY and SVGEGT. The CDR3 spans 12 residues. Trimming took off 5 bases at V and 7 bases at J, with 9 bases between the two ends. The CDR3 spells CASSPQGQPQHF. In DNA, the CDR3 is TGTGCCAGCAGTCCACAGGGCCAGCCCCAGCATTTT.

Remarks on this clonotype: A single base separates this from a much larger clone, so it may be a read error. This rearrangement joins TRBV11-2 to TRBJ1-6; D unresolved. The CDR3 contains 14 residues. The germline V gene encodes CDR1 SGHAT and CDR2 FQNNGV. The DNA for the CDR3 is TGTGTCAGCAGCCCCGGGAGGTTGAATTCACCCCTCCACTTT. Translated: CVSSPGRLNSPLHF.

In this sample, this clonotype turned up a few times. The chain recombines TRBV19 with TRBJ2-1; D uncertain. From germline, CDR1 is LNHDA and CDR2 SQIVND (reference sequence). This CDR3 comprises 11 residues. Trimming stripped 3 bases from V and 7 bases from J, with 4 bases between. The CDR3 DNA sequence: TGTGCCAGTAGTATTCAGAATGAGCAGTTCTTC. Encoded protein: CASSIQNEQFF.

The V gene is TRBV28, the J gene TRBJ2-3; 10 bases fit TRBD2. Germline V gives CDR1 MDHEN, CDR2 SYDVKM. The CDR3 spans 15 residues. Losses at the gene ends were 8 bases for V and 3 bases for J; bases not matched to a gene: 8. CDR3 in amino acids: CASGGIAGGTDTQYF. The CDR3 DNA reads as TGTGCCAGCGGGGGAATAGCGGGAGGAACAGATACGCAGTATTTT. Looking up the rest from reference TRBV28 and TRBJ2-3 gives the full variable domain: DVKVTQSSRYLVKRTGEKVFLECVQDMDHENMFWYRQDPGLGLRLIYFSYDVKMKEKGDIPEGYSVSREKKERFSLILESASTNQTSMYLCASGGIAGGTDTQYFGPGTRLTVL.

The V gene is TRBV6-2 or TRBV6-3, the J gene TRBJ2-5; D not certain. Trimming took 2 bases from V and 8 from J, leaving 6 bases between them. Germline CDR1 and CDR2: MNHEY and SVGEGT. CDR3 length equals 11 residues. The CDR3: CASSYGKTQYF. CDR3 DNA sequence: TGTGCCAGCAGTTACGGCAAAACCCAGTACTTC.

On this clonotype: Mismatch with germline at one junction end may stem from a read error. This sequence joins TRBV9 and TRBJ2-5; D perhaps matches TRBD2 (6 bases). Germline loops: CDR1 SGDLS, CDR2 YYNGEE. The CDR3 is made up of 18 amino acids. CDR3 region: CASSVVGVTSSLREAQYF. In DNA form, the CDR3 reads TGTGCCAGCAGCGTAGTCGGGGTTACTAGCAGCCTAAGAGAGGCCCAGTACTTC.

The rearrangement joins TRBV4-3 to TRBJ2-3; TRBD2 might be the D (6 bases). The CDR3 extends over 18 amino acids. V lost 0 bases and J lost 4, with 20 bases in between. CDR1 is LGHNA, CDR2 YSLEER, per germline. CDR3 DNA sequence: TGCGCCAGCAGCCAAGATCGTGGAGGGTCACCTAAGGCAGATACGCAGTATTTT. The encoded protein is CASSQDRGGSPKADTQYF.

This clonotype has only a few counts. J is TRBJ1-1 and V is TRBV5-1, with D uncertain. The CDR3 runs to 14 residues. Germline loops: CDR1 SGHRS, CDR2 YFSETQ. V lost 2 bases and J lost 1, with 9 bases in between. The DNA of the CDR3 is TGCGCCAGCAGCTTTCCAGGAGCGAACACTGAAGCTTTCTTT. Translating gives CASSFPGANTEAFF.

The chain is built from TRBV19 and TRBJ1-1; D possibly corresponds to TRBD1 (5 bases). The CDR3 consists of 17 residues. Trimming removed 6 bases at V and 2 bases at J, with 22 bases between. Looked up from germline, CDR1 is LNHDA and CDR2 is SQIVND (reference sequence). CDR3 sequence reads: CASRPYPGRTKNTEAFF. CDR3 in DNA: TGTGCCAGTAGACCCTACCCGGGACGGACCAAAAACACTGAAGCTTTCTTT.

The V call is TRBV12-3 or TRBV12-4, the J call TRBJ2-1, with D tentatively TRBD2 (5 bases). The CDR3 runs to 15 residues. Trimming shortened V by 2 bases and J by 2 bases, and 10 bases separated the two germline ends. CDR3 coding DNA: TGTGCCAGCAGTTTACTAGCACAGACCTACAATGAGCAGTTCTTC. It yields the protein CASSLLAQTYNEQFF.

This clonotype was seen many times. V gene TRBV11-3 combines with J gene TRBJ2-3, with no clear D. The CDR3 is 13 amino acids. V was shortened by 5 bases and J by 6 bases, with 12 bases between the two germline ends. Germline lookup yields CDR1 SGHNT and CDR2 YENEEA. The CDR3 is CASSPPARDTQYF. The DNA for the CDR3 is TGTGCCAGCAGCCCACCGGCGAGGGATACGCAGTATTTT. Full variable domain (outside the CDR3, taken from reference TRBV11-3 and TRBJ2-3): EAGVVQSPRYKIIEKKQPVAFWCNPISGHNTLYWYLQNLGQGPELLIRYENEEAVDDSQLPKDRFSAERLKGVDSTLKIQPAELGDSAVYLCASSPPARDTQYFGPGTRLTVL.

CDR3: CAARDSYEQYF. CDR3 DNA sequence: TGTGCCGCCCGCGACTCCTACGAGCAGTACTTC. The chain joins TRBV6-5 to TRBJ2-7; D call uncertain. This CDR3 region has 11 residues. The germline gives CDR1 MNHEY, CDR2 SVGAGI. V was shortened by 11 bases and J by 0 bases, with 8 bases between the two germline ends.

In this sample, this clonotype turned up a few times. The CDR3 loop is CASSLDYGTREQYF. The CDR3 DNA reads TGTGCCAGCAGCTTAGATTACGGGACGCGTGAGCAGTACTTC. The rearrangement links TRBV7-2 to TRBJ2-7; D is tentatively TRBD1 or TRBD2 (5 bases each). Germline V gene lookup returns CDR1 SGHTA and CDR2 FQGNSA. Trimming took off 1 base at V and 7 bases at J, with 14 bases between the two ends. The CDR3 contains 14 residues.

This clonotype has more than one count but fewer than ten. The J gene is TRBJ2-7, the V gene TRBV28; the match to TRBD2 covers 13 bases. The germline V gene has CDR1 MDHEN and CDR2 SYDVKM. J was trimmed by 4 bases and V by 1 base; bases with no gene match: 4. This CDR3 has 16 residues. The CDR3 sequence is CASSLFGLAGAYEQYF. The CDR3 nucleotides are TGTGCCAGCAGTTTATTTGGACTAGCGGGAGCTTACGAGCAGTACTTC.

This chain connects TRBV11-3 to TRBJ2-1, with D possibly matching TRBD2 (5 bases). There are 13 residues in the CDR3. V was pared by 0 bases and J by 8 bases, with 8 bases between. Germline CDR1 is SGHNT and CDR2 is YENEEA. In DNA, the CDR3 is TGTGCCAGCAGCTTAGATATGCGGGATGAGCAGTTCTTC. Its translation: CASSLDMRDEQFF.

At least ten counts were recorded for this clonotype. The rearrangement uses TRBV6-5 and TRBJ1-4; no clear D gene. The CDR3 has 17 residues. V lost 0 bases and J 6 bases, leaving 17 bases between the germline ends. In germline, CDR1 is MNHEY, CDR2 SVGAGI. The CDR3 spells CASSYSVQAQGHEKLFF. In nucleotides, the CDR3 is TGTGCCAGCAGTTACTCGGTGCAGGCCCAAGGGCATGAAAAACTGTTTTTT.

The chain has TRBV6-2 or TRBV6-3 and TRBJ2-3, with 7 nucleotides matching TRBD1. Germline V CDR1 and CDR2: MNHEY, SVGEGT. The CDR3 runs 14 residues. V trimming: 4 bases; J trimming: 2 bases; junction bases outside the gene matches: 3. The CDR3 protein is CASSSDRVTDTQYF. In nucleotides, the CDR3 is TGTGCCAGCAGTTCAGACAGGGTCACAGATACGCAGTATTTT.

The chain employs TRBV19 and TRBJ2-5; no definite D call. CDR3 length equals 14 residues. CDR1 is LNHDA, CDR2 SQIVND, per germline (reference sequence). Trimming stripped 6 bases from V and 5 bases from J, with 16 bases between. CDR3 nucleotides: TGTGCCAGTAGCTCCCCCGAACGTGGGGAGACCCAGTACTTC. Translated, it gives CASSSPERGETQYF.

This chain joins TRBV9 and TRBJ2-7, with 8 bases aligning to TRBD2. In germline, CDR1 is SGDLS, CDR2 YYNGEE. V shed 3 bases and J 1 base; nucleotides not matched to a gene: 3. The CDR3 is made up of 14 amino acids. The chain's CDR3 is CASSAGGNSYEQYF. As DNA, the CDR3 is TGTGCCAGCAGCGCGGGAGGGAATTCCTACGAGCAGTACTTC.

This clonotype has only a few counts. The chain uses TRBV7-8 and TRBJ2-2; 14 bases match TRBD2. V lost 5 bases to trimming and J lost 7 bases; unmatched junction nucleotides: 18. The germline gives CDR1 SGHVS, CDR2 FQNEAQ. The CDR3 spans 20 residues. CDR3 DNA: TGTGCCAGCAGCCCTCGACTGACGGGGACTAGCGGGAGTAGGGTCGGGGAGCTGTTTTTT. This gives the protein CASSPRLTGTSGSRVGELFF.

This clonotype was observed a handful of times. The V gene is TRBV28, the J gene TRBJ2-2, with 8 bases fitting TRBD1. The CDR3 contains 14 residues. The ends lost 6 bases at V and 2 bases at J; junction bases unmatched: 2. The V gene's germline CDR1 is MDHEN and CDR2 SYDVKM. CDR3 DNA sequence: TGTGCCAGCAGGGGGACAGGAAACACCGGGGAGCTGTTTTTT. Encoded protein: CASRGTGNTGELFF. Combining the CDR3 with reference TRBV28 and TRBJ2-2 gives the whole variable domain DVKVTQSSRYLVKRTGEKVFLECVQDMDHENMFWYRQDPGLGLRLIYFSYDVKMKEKGDIPEGYSVSREKKERFSLILESASTNQTSMYLCASRGTGNTGELFFGEGSRLTVL.

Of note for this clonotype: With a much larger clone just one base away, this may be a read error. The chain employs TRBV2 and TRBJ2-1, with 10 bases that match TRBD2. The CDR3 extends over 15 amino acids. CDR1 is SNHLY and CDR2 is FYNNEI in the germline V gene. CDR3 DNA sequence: TGTGTCAGCAGTGAGCTGCTAGCGGGAGCCAATGAGCAGTTCTTC. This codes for CVSSELLAGANEQFF.

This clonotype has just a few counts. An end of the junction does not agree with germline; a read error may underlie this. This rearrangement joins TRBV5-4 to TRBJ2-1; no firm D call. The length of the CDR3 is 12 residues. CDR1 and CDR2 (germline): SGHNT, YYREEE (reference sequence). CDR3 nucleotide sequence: TGTGCCAGCAGCTTGGATCGTAAAGGGCCGGTCTTC. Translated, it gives CASSLDRKGPVF.

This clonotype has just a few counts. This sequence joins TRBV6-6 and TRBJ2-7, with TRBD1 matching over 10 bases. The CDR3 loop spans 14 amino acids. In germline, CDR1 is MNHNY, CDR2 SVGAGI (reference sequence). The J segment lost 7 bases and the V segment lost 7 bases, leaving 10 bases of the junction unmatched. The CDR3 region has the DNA TGTGCCAGCACCGTCCGACAGGGGGCGAGAGAGCAGTACTTC. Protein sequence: CASTVRQGAREQYF.

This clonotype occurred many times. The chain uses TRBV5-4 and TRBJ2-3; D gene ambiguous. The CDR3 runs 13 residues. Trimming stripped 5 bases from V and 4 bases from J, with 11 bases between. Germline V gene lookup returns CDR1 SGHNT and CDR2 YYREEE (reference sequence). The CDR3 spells CASSSNPPDTQYF. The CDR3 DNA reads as TGTGCCAGCAGTTCCAACCCGCCAGATACGCAGTATTTT. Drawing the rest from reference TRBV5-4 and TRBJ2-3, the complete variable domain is ETGVTQSPTHLIKTRGQQVTLRCSSQSGHNTVSWYQQALGQGPQFIFQYYREEENGRGNFPPRFSGLQFPNYSSELNVNALELDDSALYLCASSSNPPDTQYFGPGTRLTVL.

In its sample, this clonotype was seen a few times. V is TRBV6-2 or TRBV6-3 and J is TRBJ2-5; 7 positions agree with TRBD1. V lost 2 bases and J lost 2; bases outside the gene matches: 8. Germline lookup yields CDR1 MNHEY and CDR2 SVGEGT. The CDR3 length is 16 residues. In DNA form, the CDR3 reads TGTGCCAGCAGTTACGGACCAGGGGGTCGGCAAGAGACCCAGTACTTC. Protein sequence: CASSYGPGGRQETQYF.